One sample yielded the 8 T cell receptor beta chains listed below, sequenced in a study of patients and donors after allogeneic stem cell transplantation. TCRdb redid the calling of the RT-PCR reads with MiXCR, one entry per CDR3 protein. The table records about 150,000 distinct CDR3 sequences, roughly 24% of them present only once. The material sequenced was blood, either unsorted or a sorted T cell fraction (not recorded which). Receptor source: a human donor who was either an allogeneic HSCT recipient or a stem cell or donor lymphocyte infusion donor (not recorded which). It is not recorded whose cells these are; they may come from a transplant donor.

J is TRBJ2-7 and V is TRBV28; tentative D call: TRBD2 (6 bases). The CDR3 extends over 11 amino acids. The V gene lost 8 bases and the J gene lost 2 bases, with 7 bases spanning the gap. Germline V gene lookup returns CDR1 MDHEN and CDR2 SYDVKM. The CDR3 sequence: CASQRAYEQYF. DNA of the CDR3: TGTGCCAGCCAGCGGGCCTACGAGCAGTACTTC.

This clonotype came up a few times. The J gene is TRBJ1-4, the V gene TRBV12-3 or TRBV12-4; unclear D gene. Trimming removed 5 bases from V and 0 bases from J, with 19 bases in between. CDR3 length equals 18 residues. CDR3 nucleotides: TGTGCCAGCAGTCCACAAACTAAGTACACAGCAACTAATGAAAAACTGTTTTTT. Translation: CASSPQTKYTATNEKLFF.

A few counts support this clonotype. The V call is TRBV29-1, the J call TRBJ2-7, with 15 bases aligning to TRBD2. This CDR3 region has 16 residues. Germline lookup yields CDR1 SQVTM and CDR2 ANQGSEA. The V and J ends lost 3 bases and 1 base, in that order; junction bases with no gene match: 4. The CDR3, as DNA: TGCAGCGTTGACGGAGGACTAGCGGGAGGGTCCTACGAGCAGTACTTC. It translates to CSVDGGLAGGSYEQYF.

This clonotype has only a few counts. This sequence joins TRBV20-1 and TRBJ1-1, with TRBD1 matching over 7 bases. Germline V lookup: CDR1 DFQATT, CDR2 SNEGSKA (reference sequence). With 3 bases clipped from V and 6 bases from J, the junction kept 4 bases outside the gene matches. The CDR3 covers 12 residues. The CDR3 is CSARDRYAEAFF. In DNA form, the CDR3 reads TGCAGTGCTAGGGACAGGTACGCTGAAGCTTTCTTT.

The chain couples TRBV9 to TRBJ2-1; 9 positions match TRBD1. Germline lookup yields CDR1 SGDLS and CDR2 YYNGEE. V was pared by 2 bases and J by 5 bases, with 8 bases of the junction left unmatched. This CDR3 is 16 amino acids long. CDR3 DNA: TGTGCCAGCAGCGTCCTCGGACAGGGGTCGAACAATGAGCAGTTCTTC. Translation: CASSVLGQGSNNEQFF.

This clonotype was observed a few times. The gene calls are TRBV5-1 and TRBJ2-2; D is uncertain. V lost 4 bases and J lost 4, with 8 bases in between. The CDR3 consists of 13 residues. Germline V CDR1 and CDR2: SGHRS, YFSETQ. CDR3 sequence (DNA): TGCGCCAGCAGCCCCCGCGCCACCGGGGAGCTGTTTTTT. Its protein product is CASSPRATGELFF.

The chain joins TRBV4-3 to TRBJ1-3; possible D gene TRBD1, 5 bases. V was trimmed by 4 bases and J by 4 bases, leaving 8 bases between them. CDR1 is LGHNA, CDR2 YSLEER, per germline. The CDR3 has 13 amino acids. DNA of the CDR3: TGCGCCAGCAGCCCAGGGTCCGGAAACACCATATATTTT. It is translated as CASSPGSGNTIYF.

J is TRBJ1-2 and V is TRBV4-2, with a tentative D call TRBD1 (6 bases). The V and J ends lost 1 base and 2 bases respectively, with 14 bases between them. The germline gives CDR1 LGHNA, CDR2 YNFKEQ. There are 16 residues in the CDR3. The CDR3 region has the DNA TGTGCCAGCAGCCAAGTAAGGGCAGGGGAGAACTATGGCTACACCTTC. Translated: CASSQVRAGENYGYTF.